Included here is one T cell receptor (beta chain) sequence, with context. This clonotype was counted many times. The antigen this receptor binds is unknown. One base away there is no much larger clone; base qualities are not given. This sample is drawn from a study of Graves' ophthalmopathy and Graves' hyperthyroidism (dated by TCRdb to 2016 to 2019). At the level of the whole study: Peripheral blood samples were taken at the time of initial diagnosis, before any treatment was given. To tell Graves' ophthalmopathy apart from Graves' hyperthyroidism, and to predict which patients would progress to ophthalmopathy, the study relied on TCR beta repertoire signatures. In total, over 130 blood samples were TCR-sequenced: some 40 ophthalmopathy, some 75 hyperthyroidism and some 17 hyperthyroidism-to-ophthalmopathy patients. A discovery set of 95 to 100 patients (43 ophthalmopathy, 55 to 60 stable hyperthyroidism) was enrolled to explore V-J signatures distinguishing ophthalmopathy from hyperthyroidism. For independent validation, a separate cohort was made up of about 18 hyperthyroidism patients plus 17 patients who later progressed from hyperthyroidism to ophthalmopathy. In over 5 hyperthyroidism patients, the T-cell repertoire of thyroid tissue was compared with the T-cell repertoire of blood. Following sampling, methimazole starting at 30 mg daily was administered to hyperthyroidism patients, and high-dose intravenous methylprednisolone was administered to ophthalmopathy patients. The 95 to 100 discovery patients were randomly divided into training and test sets at a 7:3 ratio. The study at large found these results: Most expanded thyroid clonotypes with a frequency above 0.001 also appeared in blood, which suggests that blood repertoires may reflect the immune response in the thyroid. In validation, the model predicted ophthalmopathy progression with less than 71% sensitivity and roughly 72% specificity; around twelve predicted patients were CT-confirmed with GO in a median of roughly 6.8 months. Ophthalmopathy was separated from stable hyperthyroidism by the 13-signature model with about 85% sensitivity and 81.08% specificity in cross-validation and with 80%/75% in the test set. Sample size was not predetermined statistically, and investigators were not blinded to group allocation.

Ophthalmopathy patients had moderately to severely active disease, Clinical Activity Score of at least 3, NOSPECS grade of at least 4, and disease duration under 3 months. Patients with other autoimmune diseases, uncontrolled infections, pregnancy or lactation were excluded. Diagnosis relied on clinical symptoms, serum thyroxine, TRAb, thyroid ultrasound and orbital computed tomography. Ficoll-Paque density gradient centrifugation was used to isolate PBMCs from about 10 ml of fresh peripheral blood. Trizol reagent was used to extract the total RNA, and its quality was then checked on an Agilent 2100 Bioanalyzer. For repertoire sequencing, the TCR beta CDR3 regions were amplified from RNA transcripts. The first round of RT-PCR was done with HTBI primers and the Qiagen OneStep RT-PCR kit, and was followed by a second round of multiplex PCR, then size selection and purification. Sequencing of the libraries was carried out on an Illumina HiSeq2000 in paired-end mode with 100 bp reads. The original methods were these. Reads were processed with SOAPnuke, discarding reads with adapters, uncalled bases, mean Phred below 15, or no exact constant-primer or identifier match. COPE v1.2.5 was used to merge the high-quality paired reads. Unique nucleotide sequences were defined as clonotypes and aligned to IMGT TRB V, D and J references using MiTCR v1.1. Only V-J combinations with frequency above 0.0001 were analysed, covering 98% to 99.2% of repertoires. A TCR clonal expansion and chaos score per V-J combination was defined as the ratio of F50 clonal expansion to chaos observed in the TCRdist matrix. Welch's t-statistics and random forest were used to narrow the features down to around 13 V-J combinations, which were then fed into a naive Bayes classifier. The similarity between thyroid and blood repertoires was quantified using the Morisita-Horn index. TCRdb ran its own pipeline on the public reads, namely fastp trimming at Q25 and MiXCR clone calling, and kept in-frame beta chains. Rows are unified per CDR3 protein, each entry keeping the most common DNA and genes. TCRdb, not the authors, supplied the V and J calls. Here the sample has about 400,000 distinct CDR3 sequences; approximately 16% occur a single time. Around 1.5% of the sample comes from the top ten.

Counted from cysteine to phenylalanine, this CDR3 has 15 amino acids. The DNA shown is the 45-base CDR3, in frame from base 1. CDR1 and CDR2 are drawn from the germline V gene: SGHTA, FQGNSA. After removal of 6 bases from V and 1 base from J, the junction retains 3 bases not matched to a gene. Specimen: peripheral blood. Recombination joined TRBV7-2 with TRBJ2-2; TRBD2 fits 9 bases in the junction. The sequence was collected from a woman under 30 with Graves' ophthalmopathy. Donor details come from another sample of the same person, matched by shared clones. Here the CDR3 is given as CASRPTSGNTGELFF. The bases are TGTGCCAGCAGGCCGACTAGCGGGAACACCGGGGAGCTGTTTTTT.